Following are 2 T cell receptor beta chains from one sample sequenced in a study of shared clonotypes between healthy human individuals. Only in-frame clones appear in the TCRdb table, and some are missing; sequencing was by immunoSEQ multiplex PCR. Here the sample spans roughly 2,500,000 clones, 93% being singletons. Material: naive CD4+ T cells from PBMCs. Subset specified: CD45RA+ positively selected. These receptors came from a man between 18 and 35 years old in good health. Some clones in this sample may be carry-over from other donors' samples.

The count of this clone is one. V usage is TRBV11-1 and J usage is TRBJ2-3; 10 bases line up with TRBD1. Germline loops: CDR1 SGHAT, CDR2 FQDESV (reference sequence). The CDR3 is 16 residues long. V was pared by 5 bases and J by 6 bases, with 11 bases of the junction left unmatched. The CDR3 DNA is TGTGCCAGCAGCCTAACCGGGACAGGGGAATCGGATACGCAGTATTTT. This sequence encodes CASSLTGTGESDTQYF. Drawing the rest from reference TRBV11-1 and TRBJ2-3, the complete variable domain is EAEVAQSPRYKITEKSQAVAFWCDPISGHATLYWYRQILGQGPELLVQFQDESVVDDSQLPKDRFSAERLKGVDSTLKIQPAELGDSAMYLCASSLTGTGESDTQYFGPGTRLTVL.

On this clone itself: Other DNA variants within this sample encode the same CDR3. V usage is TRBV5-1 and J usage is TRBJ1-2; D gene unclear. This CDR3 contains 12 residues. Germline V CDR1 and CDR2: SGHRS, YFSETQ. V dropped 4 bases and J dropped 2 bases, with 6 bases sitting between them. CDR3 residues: CASSEGNYGYTF. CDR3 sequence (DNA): TGCGCCAGCAGCGAGGGCAACTATGGCTACACCTTC.